This T cell receptor (beta chain) was sequenced during a study of control samples from healthy donors and cancer patients. Generated by immunoSEQ multiplex PCR, the TCRdb table keeps only in-frame clones and is missing some. The table records roughly 120,000 clones, roughly 92% of them present only once. In germline, CDR1 is SGHNT, CDR2 YYREEE (reference sequence). The V and J ends lost 0 bases and 8 bases, in that order; junction bases with no gene match: 15. The CDR3 sequence is 17 residues long. The chain couples TRBV5-4 to TRBJ2-7; 9 bases match TRBD2. Sequenced input: blood. The TCR sequence derives from a woman aged 18-29 years in good health. CDR3 amino acids: CASSLGSSGDGLRQQYF. CDR3 DNA sequence: TGTGCCAGCAGCTTGGGATCTAGCGGGGACGGCTTACGACAGCAGTACTTC. Combining the CDR3 with reference TRBV5-4 and TRBJ2-7 gives the whole variable domain ETGVTQSPTHLIKTRGQQVTLRCSSQSGHNTVSWYQQALGQGPQFIFQYYREEENGRGNFPPRFSGLQFPNYSSELNVNALELDDSALYLCASSLGSSGDGLRQQYFGPGTRLTVT.